A single sample is the source of the 3 T cell receptor beta chains below, sequenced in a study of T cell repertoires in cytomegalovirus infection. TCRdb passed the reads through MiXCR, listing each CDR3 protein once. The sample includes about 180,000 distinct CDR3 sequences, about 20% of them seen just once. These TCRs are of unknown antigen specificity. Sequenced material: CD8+ T cells from cultured PBMCs, taken from culture after CMV antigen stimulation. The receptors shown here come from a human donor in good health (CMV status not recorded). Some clones in this sample may be carry-over from other donors' samples.

The J gene is TRBJ1-2, the V gene TRBV20-1; 7 bases are shared with TRBD1. Germline lookup yields CDR1 DFQATT and CDR2 SNEGSKA (reference sequence). There are 13 residues in the CDR3. Unmatched junction bases numbered 5, after V lost 2 bases and J lost 5 bases. CDR3 amino acids: CSARQGVEYGYTF. As DNA, the CDR3 is TGCAGTGCTAGACAGGGGGTAGAGTATGGCTACACCTTC.

V gene TRBV14 combines with J gene TRBJ2-1; 9 nucleotides line up with TRBD1. The CDR3 is 15 residues long. CDR1 and CDR2 (germline): SGHDN, FVKESK. The ends lost 3 bases at V and 8 bases at J; junction bases unmatched: 8. CDR3 bases: TGTGCCAGCAGCCAGACGACAGGGGGTAGGGATGAGCAGTTCTTC. Residues: CASSQTTGGRDEQFF.

The chain has TRBV7-6 and TRBJ2-7; 9 positions match TRBD1. Germline lookup yields CDR1 SGHVS and CDR2 FNYEAQ. The CDR3 has 15 amino acids. Trimming removed 3 bases from V and 2 bases from J; junction bases left unmatched: 5. The CDR3 loop is CASSLGQGSPYEQYF. The CDR3 DNA follows: TGTGCCAGCAGCTTGGGACAGGGAAGCCCCTACGAGCAGTACTTC.